This T cell receptor (beta chain) was sequenced during a study of T-cell reconstitution after alpha-beta-depleted transplantation in children. This clonotype was seen a few times. It was with unique molecular identifiers that the TCRbeta library was prepared. Using its own MiXCR run on the PCR reads, TCRdb lists one record per CDR3 protein. The sample has hundreds of thousands of distinct CDR3 sequences; about an eighth are singletons. The CDR3 has 14 amino acids. The germline V gene has CDR1 SQVTM and CDR2 ANQGSEA. V was trimmed by 3 bases and J by 2 bases, leaving 12 bases between them. The clonotype was recovered from a girl aged 2-10 years with congenital amegakaryocytic thrombocytopenia, due to receive a stem cell transplant. The chain recombines TRBV29-1 with TRBJ2-3; D gene uncertain. This specimen consisted of PBMCs, obtained before TCRalphabeta/CD19-depleted stem cell transplant. CDR3 DNA: TGCAGCGTTGATGCCTTAGACGACACAGATACGCAGTATTTT. Translated: CSVDALDDTDTQYF.